This T cell receptor (beta chain) was profiled in a study of T cell repertoires in cytomegalovirus infection. Study in general: Indications came from public TCR beta signatures; they pointed to CMV infection and to a matching HLA type. Findings and caveats of the study: There were HLA-C-restricted CMV-specific TCR beta clonotypes dominating the ex vivo response. Individuals carrying CMV plus the relevant HLA were identified by cumulative frequency of public TCR beta families.

As regards this clonotype: The antigen remains undetermined.

TCRdb reanalysed the reads using MiXCR and keeps one entry per CDR3 protein. The sample records 140,000 to 150,000 distinct CDR3 sequences, over 25% being singletons. V lost 0 bases, J lost 4 bases, and 10 bases lay in between. The CDR3 consists of 14 residues. Per germline, CDR1 SEHNR and CDR2 FQNEAQ (reference sequence). The rearrangement uses TRBV7-9 and TRBJ2-7; no clear D. This sequence originates from a human donor in good health (CMV status not recorded). Some clones in this sample may be carry-over from other donors' samples. The sequencing used CD8+ T cells from cultured PBMCs, collected from culture after CMV antigen stimulation. The CDR3: CASSLAVRPYEQYF. CDR3 nucleotides: TGTGCCAGCAGCTTAGCCGTGCGACCTTACGAGCAGTACTTC.